The text below deals with one TCR beta chain. PCR primers comprised 60 Vbeta and 13 Jbeta primers. The assay was immunoSEQ multiplex PCR, and TCRdb's table has in-frame clones only and misses some. The table records some 140,000 clones, over 65% of them present only once. The sample comes from a study of cytomegalovirus exposure and HLA in healthy donors. The length of the CDR3 is 16 residues. Sequenced input: PBMCs. The rearrangement uses TRBV21-1 and TRBJ1-5. TRBV21-1 is flagged as a pseudogene. The TCR sequence derives from a female donor in good health and CMV-seropositive. CDR3 sequence (DNA): TGTGCCAGCAGCCCACGGGAGCTCGCCCGACCTCAGCCCCAGCATTTT. This gives the protein CASSPRELARPQPQHF.